A single sample is the source of the 12 T cell receptor beta chains below, sequenced in a study of neurological immune-mediated disorders. TCRdb re-called the 5' RACE reads with MiXCR, one entry per CDR3 protein. The sample consists of 28,000 or so distinct CDR3 sequences, roughly 20% of them appearing once. The sequenced material came from PBMCs. These TCRs come from a woman aged 55 to 70 in good health.

This clonotype was recorded many times. The CDR3 coding sequence is TGTGCTAGTGGATTGAGTACGCAGTATTTT. It is translated as CASGLSTQYF. This chain joins TRBV12-5 and TRBJ2-3, with D unresolved. The V end lost 6 bases, the J end lost 8 bases, and 6 bases lay between the germline ends. CDR3 length: 10 residues. Germline-derived CDR1 and CDR2 are LGHNT and FRNRAP.

This rearrangement joins TRBV10-3 to TRBJ1-2, with D maybe TRBD1 (6 bases). The CDR3 covers 12 residues. Germline CDR1 ENHRY, CDR2 SYGVKD. V was shortened by 7 bases and J by 8 bases, with 14 bases between the two germline ends. The CDR3 coding sequence is TGTGCCATCATGACAGGTGAAGAGGGCTACACCTTC. Protein sequence: CAIMTGEEGYTF.

The chain joins TRBV11-3 to TRBJ2-1, with D perhaps being TRBD1 or TRBD2 (6 bases each). Looked up from germline, CDR1 is SGHNT and CDR2 is YENEEA. There are 13 residues in the CDR3. V lost 7 bases and J 7 bases, leaving 14 bases between the germline ends. The CDR3 region is CASIPEGGNEQFF. The CDR3 nucleotides are TGTGCCAGCATCCCCGAGGGGGGAAATGAGCAGTTCTTC.

This clonotype was found many times. The chain recombines TRBV28 with TRBJ1-5; D is possibly TRBD1 (6 bases). Per germline, CDR1 MDHEN and CDR2 SYDVKM. V lost 1 base, J lost 0 bases, and 10 bases lay in between. CDR3 length: 16 residues. The CDR3: CASSLSDRHSNQPQHF. The DNA for the CDR3 is TGTGCCAGCAGTTTATCGGACAGACATAGCAATCAGCCCCAGCATTTT.

The rearrangement joins TRBV7-6 to TRBJ2-5; D unclear. The germline gives CDR1 SGHVS, CDR2 FNYEAQ. V was pared by 2 bases and J by 0 bases, with 13 bases between. This CDR3 is 16 amino acids long. This chain's CDR3 is CASSLTASGHQETQYF. CDR3 DNA: TGTGCCAGCAGCTTAACCGCGTCCGGCCACCAAGAGACCCAGTACTTC.

This clonotype came up many times. This chain's CDR3 is CASSLRMGETEFF. The CDR3, as DNA: TGTGCCAGCAGCCTCAGGATGGGAGAAACGGAGTTCTTC. V usage is TRBV7-2 and J usage is TRBJ2-1; D may be TRBD2 (5 bases). V dropped 5 bases and J dropped 14 bases, with 19 bases sitting between them. Germline V gene lookup returns CDR1 SGHTA and CDR2 FQGNSA. The CDR3 extends over 13 amino acids. Full variable domain (outside the CDR3, taken from reference TRBV7-2 and TRBJ2-1): GAGVSQSPSNKVTEKGKDVELRCDPISGHTALYWYRQSLGQGLEFLIYFQGNSAPDKSGLPSDRFSAERTGGSVSTLTIQRTQQEDSAVYLCASSLRMGETEFFGPGTRLTVL.

This clonotype occurred many times. V usage is TRBV5-1 and J usage is TRBJ1-6; the D is unclear. Deletions cut 4 bases from V and 7 bases from J, with 15 bases between. CDR1 and CDR2 (germline): SGHRS, YFSETQ. This CDR3 is built from 15 residues. The CDR3 is CASSLEGVGNSPLHF. DNA of the CDR3: TGCGCCAGCAGCCTCGAGGGCGTGGGGAATTCACCCCTCCACTTT.

In its sample, this clonotype was seen many times. This chain joins TRBV10-3 and TRBJ2-7, with D tentatively TRBD1 (6 bases). Germline CDR1 is ENHRY and CDR2 is SYGVKD. The germline V and J ends were trimmed by 11 bases and 0 bases, with 17 bases remaining between them. This CDR3 spans 14 amino acids. CDR3 DNA: TGTGCCGTCTCGGGACACCTGAGCTCCTACGAGCAGTACTTC. It is translated as CAVSGHLSSYEQYF.

This clonotype was observed at least ten times. The J gene is TRBJ2-1, the V gene TRBV3-1; 7 nucleotides line up with TRBD1. This CDR3 is built from 16 residues. Germline V lookup: CDR1 LGHDT, CDR2 YNNKEL (reference sequence). The V and J ends lost 0 bases and 6 bases, in that order; junction bases with no gene match: 8. The chain's CDR3 is CASSQDRGSWGNEQFF. DNA of the CDR3: TGTGCCAGCAGCCAAGACAGGGGGAGTTGGGGCAATGAGCAGTTCTTC.

This clonotype was counted at least ten times. The chain joins TRBV7-2 to TRBJ2-4; the D is unclear. The length of the CDR3 is 19 residues. V lost 0 bases and J lost 0, with 18 bases in between. Germline V gene data show CDR1 as SGHTA and CDR2 as FQGNSA. The CDR3 sequence: CASSLAGWQDGLAKNIQYF. The DNA for the CDR3 is TGTGCCAGCAGCTTAGCGGGATGGCAAGACGGTCTAGCCAAAAACATTCAGTACTTC.

This clonotype was counted at least ten times. The chain's CDR3 is CASSPVGTGTQYF. In DNA form, the CDR3 reads TGTGCCAGCAGCCCGGTGGGGACAGGGACGCAGTATTTT. This chain uses TRBV5-6 with TRBJ2-3; 9 bases agree with TRBD1. The CDR3 is 13 amino acids. CDR1 is SGHDT and CDR2 is YYEEEE in the germline V gene. V dropped 4 bases and J dropped 9; count of bases not matched to a gene: 6.

This clonotype was observed at least ten times. The chain joins TRBV5-1 to TRBJ1-6; D gene uncertain. Trimming removed 0 bases from V and 7 bases from J, with 11 bases in between. This CDR3 has 15 amino acids. Germline values: CDR1 SGHRS, CDR2 YFSETQ. The CDR3 protein is CASSLGRTRNSPLHF. The CDR3 DNA follows: TGCGCCAGCAGCTTGGGTCGGACTAGGAATTCACCCCTCCACTTT.